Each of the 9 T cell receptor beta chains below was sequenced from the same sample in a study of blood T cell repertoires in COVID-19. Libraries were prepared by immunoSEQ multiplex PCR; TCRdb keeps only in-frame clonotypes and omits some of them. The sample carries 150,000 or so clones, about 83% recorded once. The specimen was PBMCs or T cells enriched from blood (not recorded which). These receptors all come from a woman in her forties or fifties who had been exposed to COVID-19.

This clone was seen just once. The CDR3 DNA reads TGTGCCATCAGTGAACTCGGAGACAGCGAAGAGACCCAGTACTTC. Translating it yields CAISELGDSEETQYF. The genes are TRBV10-3 and TRBJ2-5; maybe TRBD1 (5 bases). This CDR3 region has 15 residues. Trimming removed 3 bases from V and 3 bases from J, with 14 bases in between. Per the germline V gene, CDR1 is ENHRY and CDR2 is SYGVKD.

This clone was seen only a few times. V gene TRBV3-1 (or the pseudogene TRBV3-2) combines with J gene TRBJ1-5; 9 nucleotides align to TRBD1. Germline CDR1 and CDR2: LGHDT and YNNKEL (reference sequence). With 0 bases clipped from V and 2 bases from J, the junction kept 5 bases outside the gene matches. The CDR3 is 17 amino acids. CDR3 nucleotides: TGTGCCAGCAGCCAAGATACAGGGGGCGCGGGCAATCAGCCCCAGCATTTT. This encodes CASSQDTGGAGNQPQHF.

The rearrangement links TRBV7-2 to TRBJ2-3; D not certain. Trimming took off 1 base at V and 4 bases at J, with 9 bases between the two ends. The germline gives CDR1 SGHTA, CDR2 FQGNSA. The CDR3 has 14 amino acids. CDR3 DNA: TGTGCCAGCAGCTTAGGGAGCAACGCAGATACGCAGTATTTT. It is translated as CASSLGSNADTQYF. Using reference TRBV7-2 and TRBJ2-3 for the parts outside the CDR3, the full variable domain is GAGVSQSPSNKVTEKGKDVELRCDPISGHTALYWYRQSLGQGLEFLIYFQGNSAPDKSGLPSDRFSAERTGGSVSTLTIQRTQQEDSAVYLCASSLGSNADTQYFGPGTRLTVL.

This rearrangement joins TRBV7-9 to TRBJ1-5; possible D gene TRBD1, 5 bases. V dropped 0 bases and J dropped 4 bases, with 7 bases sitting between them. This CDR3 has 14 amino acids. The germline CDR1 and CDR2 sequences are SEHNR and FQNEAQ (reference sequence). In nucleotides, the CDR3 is TGTGCCAGCAGCTTAGCAGGGGATAATCAGCCCCAGCATTTT. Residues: CASSLAGDNQPQHF.

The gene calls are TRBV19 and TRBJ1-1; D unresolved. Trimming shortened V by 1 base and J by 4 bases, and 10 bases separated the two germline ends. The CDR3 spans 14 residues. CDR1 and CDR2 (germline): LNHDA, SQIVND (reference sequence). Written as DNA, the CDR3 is TGTGCCAGTAGTATAGGGGCGGGTCCCACTGAAGCTTTCTTT. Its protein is CASSIGAGPTEAFF.

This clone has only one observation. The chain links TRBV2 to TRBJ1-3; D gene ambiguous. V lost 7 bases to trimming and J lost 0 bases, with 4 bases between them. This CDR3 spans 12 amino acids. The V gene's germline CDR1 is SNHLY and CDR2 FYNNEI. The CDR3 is CASKSSGNTIYF. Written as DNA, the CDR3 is TGTGCCAGCAAGAGCTCTGGAAACACCATATATTTT.

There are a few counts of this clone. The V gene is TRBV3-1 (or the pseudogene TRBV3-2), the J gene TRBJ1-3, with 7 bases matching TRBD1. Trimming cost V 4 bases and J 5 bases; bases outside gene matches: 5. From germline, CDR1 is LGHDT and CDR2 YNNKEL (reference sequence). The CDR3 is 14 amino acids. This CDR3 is CASSPRGQRNTIYF. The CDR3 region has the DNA TGTGCCAGCAGCCCGAGGGGGCAGAGAAACACCATATATTTT.

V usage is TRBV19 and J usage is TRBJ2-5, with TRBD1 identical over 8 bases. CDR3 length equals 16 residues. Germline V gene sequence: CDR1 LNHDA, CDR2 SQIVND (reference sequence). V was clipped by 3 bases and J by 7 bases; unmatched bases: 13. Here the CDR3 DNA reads TGTGCCAGTAGTATGGGGTCAGGGGGCATGGAAGTGACCCAGTACTTC. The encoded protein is CASSMGSGGMEVTQYF.

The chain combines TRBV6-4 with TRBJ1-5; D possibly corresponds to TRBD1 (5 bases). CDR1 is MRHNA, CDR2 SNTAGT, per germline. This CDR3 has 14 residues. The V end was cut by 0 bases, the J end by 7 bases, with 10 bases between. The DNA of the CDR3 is TGTGCCAGCAGTGACTCTCAGGGAGGGCAGCCCCAGCATTTT. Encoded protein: CASSDSQGGQPQHF.